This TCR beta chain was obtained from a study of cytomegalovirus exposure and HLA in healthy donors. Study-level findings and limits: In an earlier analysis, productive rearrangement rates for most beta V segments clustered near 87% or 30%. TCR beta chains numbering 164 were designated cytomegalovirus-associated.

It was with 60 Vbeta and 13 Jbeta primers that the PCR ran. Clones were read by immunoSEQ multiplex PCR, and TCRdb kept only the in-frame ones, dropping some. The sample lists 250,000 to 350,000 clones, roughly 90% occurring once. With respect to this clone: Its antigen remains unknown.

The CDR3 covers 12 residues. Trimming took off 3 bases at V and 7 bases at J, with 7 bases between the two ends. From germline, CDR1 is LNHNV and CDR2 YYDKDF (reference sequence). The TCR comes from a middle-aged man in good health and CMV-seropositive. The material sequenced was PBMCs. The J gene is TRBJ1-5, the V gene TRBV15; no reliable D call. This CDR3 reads CATSSPGQPQHF. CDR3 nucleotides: TGTGCCACCAGCAGCCCGGGGCAGCCCCAGCATTTT. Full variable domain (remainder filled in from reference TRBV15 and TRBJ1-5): DAMVIQNPRYQVTQFGKPVTLSCSQTLNHNVMYWYQQKSSQAPKLLFHYYDKDFNNEADTPDNFQSRRPNTSFCFLDIRSPGLGDTAMYLCATSSPGQPQHFGDGTRLSIL.